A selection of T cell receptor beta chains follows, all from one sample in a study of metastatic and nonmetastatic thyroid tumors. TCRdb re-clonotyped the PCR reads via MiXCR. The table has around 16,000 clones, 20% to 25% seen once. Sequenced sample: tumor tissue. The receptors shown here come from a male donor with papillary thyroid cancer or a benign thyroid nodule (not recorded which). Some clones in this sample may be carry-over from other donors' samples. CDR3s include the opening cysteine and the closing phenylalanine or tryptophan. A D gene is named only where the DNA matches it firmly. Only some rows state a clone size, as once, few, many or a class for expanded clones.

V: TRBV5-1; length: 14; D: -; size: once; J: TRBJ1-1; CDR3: CASSSLSMDTEAFF; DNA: TGCGCCAGCAGCTCGCTGTCTATGGACACTGAAGCTTTCTTT
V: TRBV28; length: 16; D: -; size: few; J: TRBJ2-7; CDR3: CASSRTTGYGRREQYF; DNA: TGTGCCAGCAGCCGAACGACAGGATACGGGAGAAGAGAGCAGTACTTC
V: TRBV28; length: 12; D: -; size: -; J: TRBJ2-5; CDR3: CASSPRRETQYF; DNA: TGTGCCAGCAGCCCCCGGCGTGAGACCCAGTACTTC
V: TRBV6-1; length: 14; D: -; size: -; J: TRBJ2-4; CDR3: CASSESVAKNIQYF; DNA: TGTGCCAGCAGTGAATCGGTAGCCAAAAACATTCAGTACTTC
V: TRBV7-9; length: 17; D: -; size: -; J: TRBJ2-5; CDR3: CASSLVGQGVHQETQYF; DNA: TGTGCCAGCAGCTTAGTAGGGCAGGGAGTCCACCAAGAGACCCAGTACTTC
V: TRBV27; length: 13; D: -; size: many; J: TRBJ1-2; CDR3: CASGGGSGYGYTF; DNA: TGTGCCAGCGGGGGGGGGTCGGGCTATGGCTACACCTTC
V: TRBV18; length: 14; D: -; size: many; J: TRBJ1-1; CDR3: CASSRGRGGTEAFF; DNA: TGTGCCAGCTCACGCGGCCGAGGGGGAACTGAAGCTTTCTTT
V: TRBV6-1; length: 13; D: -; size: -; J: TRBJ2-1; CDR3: CASRPSIYRGGFF; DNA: TGTGCCAGCAGACCCTCAATTTACAGAGGAGGTTTCTTC
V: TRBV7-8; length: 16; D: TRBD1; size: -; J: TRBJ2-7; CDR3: CASSYRTGRNSYEQYF; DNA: TGTGCCAGCAGCTACCGGACAGGACGGAACTCCTACGAGCAGTACTTC
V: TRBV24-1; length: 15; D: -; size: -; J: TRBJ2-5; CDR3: CATSDLGTAGETKYF; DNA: TGTGCCACCAGTGATCTCGGGACCGCAGGGGAGACCAAGTACTTC
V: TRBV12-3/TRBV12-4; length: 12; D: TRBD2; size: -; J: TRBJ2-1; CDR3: CASTGGGPGQFF; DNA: TGTGCCAGCACCGGGGGGGGGCCCGGGCAGTTCTTC
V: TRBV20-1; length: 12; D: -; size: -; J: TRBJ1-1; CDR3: CSAASMNTEAFF; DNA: TGCAGTGCTGCCTCGATGAACACTGAAGCTTTCTTT
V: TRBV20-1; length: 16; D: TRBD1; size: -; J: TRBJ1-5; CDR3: CSAREARGAGNQPQHF; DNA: TGCAGTGCTAGAGAAGCCAGGGGGGCGGGCAATCAGCCCCAGCATTTT
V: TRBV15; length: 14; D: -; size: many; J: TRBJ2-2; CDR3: CATSRGTDTGELFF; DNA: TGTGCCACCAGCAGAGGGACAGACACCGGGGAGCTGTTTTTT
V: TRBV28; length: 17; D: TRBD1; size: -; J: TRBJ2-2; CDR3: CASSLPRTGWNIWELFF; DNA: TGTGCCAGCAGTCTACCCAGGACAGGGTGGAACATCTGGGAGCTGTTTTTT
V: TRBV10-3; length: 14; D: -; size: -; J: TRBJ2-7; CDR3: CANSEHSPSYEQYF; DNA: TGTGCCAACAGCGAACACAGTCCCTCCTACGAGCAGTACTTC
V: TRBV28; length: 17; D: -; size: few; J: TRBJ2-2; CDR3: CASKLTSSGRVAGELFF; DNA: TGTGCCAGCAAACTTACTTCTTCGGGGCGGGTGGCCGGGGAGCTGTTTTTT
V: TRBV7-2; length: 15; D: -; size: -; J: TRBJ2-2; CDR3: CASSSIMGGTGELFF; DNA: TGTGCCAGCAGCTCAATCATGGGGGGTACCGGGGAGCTGTTTTTT
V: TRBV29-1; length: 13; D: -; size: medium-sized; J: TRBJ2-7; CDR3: CSVPGAGSYEQYF; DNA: TGCAGCGTTCCGGGGGCAGGGTCCTACGAGCAGTACTTC
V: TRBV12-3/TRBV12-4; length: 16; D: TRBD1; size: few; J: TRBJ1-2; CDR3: CASIAGAGTAGYGYTF; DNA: TGTGCCAGCATCGCCGGTGCCGGGACAGCGGGCTATGGCTACACCTTC
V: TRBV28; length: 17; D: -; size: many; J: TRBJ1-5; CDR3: CASMPGPGRYSNQPQHF; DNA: TGTGCCAGCATGCCGGGGCCAGGGAGATATAGCAATCAGCCCCAGCATTTT
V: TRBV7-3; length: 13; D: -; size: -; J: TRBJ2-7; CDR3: CASSIRASYEQYF; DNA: TGTGCCAGCAGTATCAGGGCATCCTACGAGCAGTACTTC
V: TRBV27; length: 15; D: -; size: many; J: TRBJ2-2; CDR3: CASSLRREPIGELFF; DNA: TGTGCCAGCAGTTTAAGACGGGAGCCCATCGGGGAGCTGTTTTTT
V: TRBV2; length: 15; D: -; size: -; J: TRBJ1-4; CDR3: CASSKVGRLGEKLFF; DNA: TGTGCCAGCAGTAAGGTGGGGAGATTGGGAGAAAAACTGTTTTTT
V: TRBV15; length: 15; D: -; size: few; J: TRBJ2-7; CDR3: CATSRGPPGVYEQYF; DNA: TGTGCCACCAGCAGAGGGCCCCCAGGGGTTTACGAGCAGTACTTC
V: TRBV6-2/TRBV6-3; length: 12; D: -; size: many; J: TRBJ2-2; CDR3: CASSKGTGELFF; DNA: TGTGCCAGCAGCAAGGGCACCGGGGAGCTGTTTTTT
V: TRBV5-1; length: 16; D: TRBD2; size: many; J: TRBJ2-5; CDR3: CASSIGLAAYQETQYF; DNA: TGCGCCAGCAGCATAGGACTAGCGGCGTACCAAGAGACCCAGTACTTC
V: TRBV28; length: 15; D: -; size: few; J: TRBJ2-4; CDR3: CASRLEYLAKNIQYF; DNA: TGTGCCAGCAGATTGGAATACCTAGCAAAAAACATTCAGTACTTC
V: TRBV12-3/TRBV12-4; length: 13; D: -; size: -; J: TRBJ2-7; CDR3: CASSSRLNFEQYF; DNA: TGTGCCAGCAGTTCCAGGTTGAACTTCGAGCAGTACTTC
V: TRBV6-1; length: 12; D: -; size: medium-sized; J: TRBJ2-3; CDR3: CASSSTTDTQYF; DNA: TGTGCCAGCAGTTCCACTACAGATACGCAGTATTTT
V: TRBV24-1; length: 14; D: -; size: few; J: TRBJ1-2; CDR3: CATSYAPGCSGYTF; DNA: TGTGCCACCAGTTATGCCCCCGGGTGCTCTGGCTACACCTTC
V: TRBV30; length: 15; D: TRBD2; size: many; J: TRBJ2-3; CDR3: CAWEAGAGEEDTQYF; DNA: TGTGCCTGGGAAGCGGGAGCGGGAGAGGAAGATACGCAGTATTTT
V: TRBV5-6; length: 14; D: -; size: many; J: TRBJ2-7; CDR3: CASSRAASSYEQYF; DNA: TGTGCCAGCAGCCGGGCAGCGAGCTCCTACGAGCAGTACTTC
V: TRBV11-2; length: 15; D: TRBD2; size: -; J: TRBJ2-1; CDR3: CASSFGLAEGYEQFF; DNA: TGTGCCAGCAGCTTCGGACTAGCGGAGGGGTATGAGCAGTTCTTC
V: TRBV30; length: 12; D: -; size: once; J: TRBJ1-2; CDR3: CAWSGTPPGYTF; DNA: TGTGCCTGGAGCGGGACCCCTCCTGGCTACACCTTC
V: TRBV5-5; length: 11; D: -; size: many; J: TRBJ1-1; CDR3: CASSLEAEAFF; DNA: TGTGCCAGCAGCTTGGAGGCCGAAGCTTTCTTT
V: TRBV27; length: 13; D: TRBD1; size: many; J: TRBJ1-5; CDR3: CASRTGGFGPQHF; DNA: TGTGCCAGCCGGACAGGGGGGTTTGGGCCCCAGCATTTT
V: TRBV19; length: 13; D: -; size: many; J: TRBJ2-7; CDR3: CASSWAVGNEQYF; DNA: TGTGCCAGTAGTTGGGCAGTCGGAAACGAGCAGTACTTC
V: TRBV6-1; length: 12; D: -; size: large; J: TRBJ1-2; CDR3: CASTVRGDGYTF; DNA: TGTGCCAGCACAGTACGCGGGGATGGCTACACCTTC
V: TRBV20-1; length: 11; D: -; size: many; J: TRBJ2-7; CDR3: CSARDGRGQYF; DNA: TGCAGTGCTAGAGATGGGAGAGGCCAGTACTTC
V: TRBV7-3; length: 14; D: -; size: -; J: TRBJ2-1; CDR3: CASSLVVVNNEQFF; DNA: TGTGCCAGCAGCTTAGTGGTCGTGAACAATGAGCAGTTCTTC
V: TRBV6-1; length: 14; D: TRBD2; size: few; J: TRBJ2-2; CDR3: CASSQRDITGELFF; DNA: TGTGCCAGCAGCCAGCGGGATATCACCGGGGAGCTGTTTTTT
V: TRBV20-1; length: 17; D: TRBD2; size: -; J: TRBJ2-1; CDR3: CSATITSGRSSYNEQFF; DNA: TGCAGTGCCACGATTACTAGCGGGAGGAGTTCCTACAATGAGCAGTTCTTC
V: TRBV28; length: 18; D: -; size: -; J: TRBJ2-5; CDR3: CASTYLYGRDRSGETQYF; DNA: TGTGCCAGCACCTACTTGTACGGGCGGGACCGAAGTGGAGAGACCCAGTACTTC
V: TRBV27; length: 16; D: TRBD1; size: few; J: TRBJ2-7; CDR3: CASSLRPGTGFSEQYF; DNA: TGTGCCAGCAGTTTACGGCCAGGGACAGGGTTCTCCGAGCAGTACTTC
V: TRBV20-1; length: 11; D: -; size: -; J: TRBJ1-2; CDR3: CSARDSYGYTF; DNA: TGCAGTGCTAGAGACAGCTATGGCTACACCTTC
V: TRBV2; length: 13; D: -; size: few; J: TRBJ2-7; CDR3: CASSVARDYEQYF; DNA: TGTGCCAGCAGTGTGGCCAGGGACTACGAGCAGTACTTC
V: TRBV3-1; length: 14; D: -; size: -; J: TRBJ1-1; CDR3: CVSSPAVMNTEAFF; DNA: TGTGTCAGCAGCCCCGCAGTCATGAACACTGAAGCTTTCTTT
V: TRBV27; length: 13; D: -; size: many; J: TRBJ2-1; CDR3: CASSFTGFNEQFF; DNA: TGTGCCAGCAGTTTCACAGGGTTCAATGAGCAGTTCTTC
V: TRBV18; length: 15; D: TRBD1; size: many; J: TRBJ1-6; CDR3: CASSPQRQGRSPLHF; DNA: TGTGCCAGCTCACCACAAAGACAGGGTAGGTCACCCCTCCACTTT
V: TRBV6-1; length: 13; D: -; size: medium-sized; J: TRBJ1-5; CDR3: CASRVIVNQPQHF; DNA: TGTGCCAGCAGGGTGATCGTCAATCAGCCCCAGCATTTT
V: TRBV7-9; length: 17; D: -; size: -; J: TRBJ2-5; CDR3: CASIPTGSQWKEETQYF; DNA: TGTGCCAGCATCCCCACAGGGTCTCAGTGGAAGGAAGAGACCCAGTACTTC
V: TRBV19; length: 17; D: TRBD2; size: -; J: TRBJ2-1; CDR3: CASSHGTGTSGRNEQFF; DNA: TGTGCCAGTAGCCATGGAACCGGGACTAGCGGGAGAAATGAGCAGTTCTTC
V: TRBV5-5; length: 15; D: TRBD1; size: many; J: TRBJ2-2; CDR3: CASSFVDRGTGELFF; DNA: TGTGCCAGCAGCTTCGTAGACAGGGGTACCGGGGAGCTGTTTTTT
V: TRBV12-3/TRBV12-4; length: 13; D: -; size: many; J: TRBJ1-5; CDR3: CASSFGSNQPQHF; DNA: TGTGCCAGCAGTTTCGGTAGCAATCAGCCCCAGCATTTT